This passage covers 17 T cell receptor beta chains from one sample sequenced in a study of T cell responses to AZD1222 COVID-19 vaccine. Repertoires were generated with immunoSEQ multiplex PCR, while TCRdb's copy carries only in-frame clones and drops some. The data hold roughly 100,000 clones, with roughly nine tenths observed a single time. The sample here was peripheral blood, taken on day 0 of AZD1222 vaccination. Every receptor here comes from an adult in good health.

The CDR3 nucleotides read TGTGCCAGCAGCGTTACCCTAGCGGGGGGAAAAAACATTCAGTACTTC. As protein: CASSVTLAGGKNIQYF. V is TRBV2 and J is TRBJ2-4; TRBD2 matches at 11 bases. Germline V CDR1 and CDR2: SNHLY, FYNNEI. After removal of 6 bases from V and 4 bases from J, the junction contained 8 bases not matched to a gene. This CDR3 is 16 amino acids long.

V and J are TRBV9 and TRBJ1-2; 9 nucleotides align to TRBD1. Germline-derived CDR1 and CDR2 are SGDLS and YYNGEE. Trimming cost V 2 bases and J 6 bases; bases outside gene matches: 8. This CDR3 is 15 amino acids long. CDR3 DNA: TGTGCCAGCAGCGTCCCCGGACAGGGGACCGATGGCTACACCTTC. It is translated as CASSVPGQGTDGYTF.

The chain uses TRBV18 and TRBJ1-3; D is uncertain. V lost 2 bases to trimming and J lost 0 bases, with 17 bases between them. The CDR3 has 18 residues. Germline V gene data show CDR1 as KGHSH and CDR2 as LQKENI. The CDR3 sequence: CASSPDGLRLISGNTIYF. CDR3 nucleotide sequence: TGTGCCAGCTCACCAGACGGGTTAAGACTGATCTCTGGAAACACCATATATTTT. The whole variable domain, filled in from reference TRBV18 and TRBJ1-3, reads NAGVMQNPRHLVRRRGQEARLRCSPMKGHSHVYWYRQLPEEGLKFMVYLQKENIIDESGMPKERFSAEFPKEGPSILRIQQVVRGDSAAYFCASSPDGLRLISGNTIYFGEGSWLTVV.

This sequence joins TRBV6-2 or TRBV6-3 and TRBJ2-3; D gene unclear. The V gene's germline CDR1 is MNHEY and CDR2 SVGEGT. V was pared by 6 bases and J by 1 base, with 14 bases between. The CDR3 totals 15 residues. CDR3 sequence (DNA): TGTGCCAGCAGCCCCCCCGAGAGCGGCACAGATACGCAGTATTTT. Protein: CASSPPESGTDTQYF.

This clone appeared a single time. V gene TRBV3-1 (or the pseudogene TRBV3-2) combines with J gene TRBJ2-1; 8 nucleotides agree with TRBD2. Germline V lookup: CDR1 LGHDT, CDR2 YNNKEL (reference sequence). CDR3 size: 17 residues. Trimming removed 2 bases from V and 6 bases from J; junction bases left unmatched: 12. The CDR3 sequence is CASSQLFSGLEGNEQFF. The DNA for the CDR3 is TGTGCCAGCAGCCAACTTTTCTCGGGACTAGAGGGCAATGAGCAGTTCTTC.

The genes are TRBV5-4 and TRBJ2-1; D is possibly TRBD1 (6 bases). Trimming left V 4 bases short and J 1 base short, with 15 bases between. There are 16 residues in the CDR3. Germline CDR1 and CDR2: SGHNT and YYREEE (reference sequence). CDR3 DNA: TGTGCCAGCAGCCCTGGGACAACGTGGTCCTACAATGAGCAGTTCTTC. The encoded protein is CASSPGTTWSYNEQFF.

The rearrangement joins TRBV12-3 or TRBV12-4 to TRBJ2-1, with D unclear. The ends were cut back, 2 bases at V and 10 bases at J, with 6 bases in the middle. There are 11 residues in the CDR3. CDR3 DNA: TGTGCCAGCAGTTTATTCGGGGAGCAGTTCTTC. Translated: CASSLFGEQFF.

The genes are TRBV5-1 and TRBJ2-3, with TRBD1 as a possible D gene (6 bases). Germline CDR1 and CDR2: SGHRS and YFSETQ. The CDR3 is 13 residues long. Trimming pared 0 bases from V and 4 bases from J, leaving 6 bases between. CDR3 loop: CASSLAGADTQYF. The CDR3 DNA follows: TGCGCCAGCAGCTTGGCAGGGGCAGATACGCAGTATTTT. The full variable domain, in which reference TRBV5-1 and TRBJ2-3 provide the parts outside the CDR3, is KAGVTQTPRYLIKTRGQQVTLSCSPISGHRSVSWYQQTPGQGLQFLFEYFSETQRNKGNFPGRFSGRQFSNSRSEMNVSTLELGDSALYLCASSLAGADTQYFGPGTRLTVL.

This clone came up a few times. The rearrangement uses TRBV28 and TRBJ2-7, with D perhaps matching TRBD1 (6 bases). Germline CDR1 MDHEN, CDR2 SYDVKM. The length of the CDR3 is 13 residues. V shed 3 bases and J shed 3 bases, with 9 bases lying between them. CDR3 residues: CASSLGTLYEQYF. CDR3 sequence (DNA): TGTGCCAGCAGTTTGGGGACACTCTACGAGCAGTACTTC.

The chain is built from TRBV5-1 and TRBJ2-2, with unresolved D. Trimming removed 0 bases from V and 6 bases from J, with 6 bases in between. CDR3 length: 13 amino acids. Germline loops: CDR1 SGHRS, CDR2 YFSETQ. CDR3 amino acids: CASSLGDSGELFF. The CDR3, as DNA: TGCGCCAGCAGCTTGGGAGACTCCGGGGAGCTGTTTTTT. Variable domain in full (rest from reference TRBV5-1 and TRBJ2-2): KAGVTQTPRYLIKTRGQQVTLSCSPISGHRSVSWYQQTPGQGLQFLFEYFSETQRNKGNFPGRFSGRQFSNSRSEMNVSTLELGDSALYLCASSLGDSGELFFGEGSRLTVL.

The chain recombines TRBV10-2 with TRBJ1-1, with D uncertain. CDR3 length: 16 residues. Looked up from germline, CDR1 is WSHSY and CDR2 is SAAADI. Trimming removed 8 bases from V and 0 bases from J, with 19 bases in between. Here the CDR3 reads CASPVGSGYMNTEAFF. The CDR3, as DNA: TGCGCCAGCCCGGTGGGTTCAGGCTACATGAACACTGAAGCTTTCTTT.

The sample holds one count of this clone. The chain recombines TRBV27 with TRBJ1-2; D may be TRBD1 (5 bases). This CDR3 is 14 amino acids long. The ends were cut back, 5 bases at V and 5 bases at J, with 15 bases in the middle. The germline gives CDR1 MNHEY, CDR2 SMNVEV (reference sequence). The CDR3 nucleotides read TGTGCCAGCAGTGTCGCCGGGACGGTATATGGCTACACCTTC. Translated: CASSVAGTVYGYTF.

The rearrangement joins TRBV6-5 to TRBJ1-1; weak D call: TRBD1 (6 bases). The germline CDR1 and CDR2 sequences are MNHEY and SVGAGI. V gave up 3 bases and J gave up 2 bases, with 13 bases separating them. The CDR3 has 15 amino acids. The CDR3, as DNA: TGTGCCAGCAGTTATCTGACAGGCTCAAACACTGAAGCTTTCTTT. It encodes CASSYLTGSNTEAFF.

The chain links TRBV2 to TRBJ2-3; 8 nucleotides align to TRBD2. Trimming cost V 7 bases and J 2 bases; bases outside gene matches: 5. CDR3 size: 14 residues. Germline CDR1 and CDR2: SNHLY and FYNNEI. CDR3 protein: CASMAGGSTDTQYF. The CDR3 nucleotides read TGTGCCAGCATGGCGGGGGGCTCCACAGATACGCAGTATTTT. The entire variable domain, with the rest obtained from reference TRBV2 and TRBJ2-3, is as follows: EPEVTQTPSHQVTQMGQEVILRCVPISNHLYFYWYRQILGQKVEFLVSFYNNEISEKSEIFDDQFSVERPDGSNFTLKIRSTKLEDSAMYFCASMAGGSTDTQYFGPGTRLTVL.

The chain joins TRBV19 to TRBJ1-2, with TRBD1 as a possible D gene (6 bases). Trimming left V 2 bases short and J 4 bases short, with 11 bases between. This CDR3 contains 14 residues. Germline lookup yields CDR1 LNHDA and CDR2 SQIVND (reference sequence). The CDR3 region is CASSIRTAGYGYTF. The CDR3 DNA reads as TGTGCCAGTAGTATACGGACAGCGGGCTATGGCTACACCTTC.

CDR3 residues: CASSVAPGPNRGEKLFF. The CDR3 nucleotides read TGTGCCAGCAGCGTAGCCCCGGGACCCAATAGAGGTGAAAAACTGTTTTTT. This chain links TRBV9 with TRBJ1-4; tentative D call: TRBD1 (5 bases). Per the germline V gene, CDR1 is SGDLS and CDR2 is YYNGEE. This CDR3 is built from 17 residues. Trimming took off 0 bases at V and 7 bases at J, with 19 bases between the two ends.

J is TRBJ1-6 and V is TRBV7-8, with D unresolved. The CDR3 is 17 residues long. The V and J ends lost 5 bases and 6 bases respectively, with 20 bases between them. Per the germline V gene, CDR1 is SGHVS and CDR2 is FQNEAQ. This chain's CDR3 is CASSRHGSGVGNSPLHF. In DNA form, the CDR3 reads TGTGCCAGCAGCAGACATGGGTCCGGGGTGGGTAATTCACCCCTCCACTTT.